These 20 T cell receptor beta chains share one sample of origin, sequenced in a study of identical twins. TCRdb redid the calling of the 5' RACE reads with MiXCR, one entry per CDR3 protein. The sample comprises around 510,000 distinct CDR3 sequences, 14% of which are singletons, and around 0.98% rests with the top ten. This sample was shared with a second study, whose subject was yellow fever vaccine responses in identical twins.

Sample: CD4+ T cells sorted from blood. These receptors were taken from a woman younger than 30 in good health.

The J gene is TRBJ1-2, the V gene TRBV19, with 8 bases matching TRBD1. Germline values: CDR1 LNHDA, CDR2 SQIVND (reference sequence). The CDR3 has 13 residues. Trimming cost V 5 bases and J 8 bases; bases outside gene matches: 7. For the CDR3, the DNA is TGTGCCAGTAGTGGACAGGGTTCGGACGGCTACACCTTC. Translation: CASSGQGSDGYTF.

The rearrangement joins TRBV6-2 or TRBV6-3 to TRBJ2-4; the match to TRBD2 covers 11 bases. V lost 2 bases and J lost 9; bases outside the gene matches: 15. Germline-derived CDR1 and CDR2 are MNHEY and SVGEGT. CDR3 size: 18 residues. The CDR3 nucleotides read TGTGCCAGCAGTTACACCCCCCAGGGACTAGCGGCCCCGGTCATTCAGTACTTC. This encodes CASSYTPQGLAAPVIQYF.

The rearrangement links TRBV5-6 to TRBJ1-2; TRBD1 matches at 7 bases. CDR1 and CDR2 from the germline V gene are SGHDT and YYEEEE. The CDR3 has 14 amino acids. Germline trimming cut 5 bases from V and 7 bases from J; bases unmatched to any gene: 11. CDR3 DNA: TGTGCCAGCAGAACCGACAGGGTAGGAAGTGGCTACACCTTC. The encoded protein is CASRTDRVGSGYTF.

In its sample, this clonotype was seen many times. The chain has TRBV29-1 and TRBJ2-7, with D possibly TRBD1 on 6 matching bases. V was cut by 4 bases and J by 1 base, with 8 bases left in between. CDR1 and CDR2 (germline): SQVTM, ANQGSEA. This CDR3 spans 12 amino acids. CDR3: CSVGGGSYEQYF. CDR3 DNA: TGCAGCGTTGGAGGGGGTTCCTACGAGCAGTACTTC.

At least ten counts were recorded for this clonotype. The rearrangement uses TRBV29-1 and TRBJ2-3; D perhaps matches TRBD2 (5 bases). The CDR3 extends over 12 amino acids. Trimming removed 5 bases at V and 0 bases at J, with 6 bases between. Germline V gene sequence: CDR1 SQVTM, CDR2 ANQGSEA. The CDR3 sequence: CSVTGSTDTQYF. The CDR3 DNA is TGCAGCGTTACGGGAAGCACAGATACGCAGTATTTT.

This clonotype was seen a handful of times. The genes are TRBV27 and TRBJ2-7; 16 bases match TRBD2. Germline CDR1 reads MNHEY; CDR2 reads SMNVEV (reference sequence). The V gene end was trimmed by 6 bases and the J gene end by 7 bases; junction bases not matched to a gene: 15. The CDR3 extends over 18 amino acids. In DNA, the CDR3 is TGTGCCAGCAGCTATACTATCGGGACTAGCGGGAGGGCTTATGAGCAGTACTTC. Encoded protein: CASSYTIGTSGRAYEQYF.

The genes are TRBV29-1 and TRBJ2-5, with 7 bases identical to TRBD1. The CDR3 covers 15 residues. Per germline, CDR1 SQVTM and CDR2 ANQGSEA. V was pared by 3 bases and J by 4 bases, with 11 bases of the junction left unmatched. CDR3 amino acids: CSVERQGTGPETQYF. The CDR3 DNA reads TGCAGCGTTGAGAGACAGGGTACGGGTCCAGAGACCCAGTACTTC.

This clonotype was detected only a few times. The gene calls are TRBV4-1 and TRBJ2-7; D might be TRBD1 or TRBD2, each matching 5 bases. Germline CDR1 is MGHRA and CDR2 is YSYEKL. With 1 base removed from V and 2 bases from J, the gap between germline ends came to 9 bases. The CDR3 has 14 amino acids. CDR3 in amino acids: CASSQGGSAYEQYF. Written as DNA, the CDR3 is TGCGCCAGCAGCCAAGGGGGGAGCGCCTACGAGCAGTACTTC.

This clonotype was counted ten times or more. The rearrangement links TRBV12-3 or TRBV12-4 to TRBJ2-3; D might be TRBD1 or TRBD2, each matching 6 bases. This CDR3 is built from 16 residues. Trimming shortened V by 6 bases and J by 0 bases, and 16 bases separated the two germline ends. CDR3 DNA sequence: TGTGCCAGCAGATTATCGGGGGCAATTAGCACAGATACGCAGTATTTT. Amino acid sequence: CASRLSGAISTDTQYF.

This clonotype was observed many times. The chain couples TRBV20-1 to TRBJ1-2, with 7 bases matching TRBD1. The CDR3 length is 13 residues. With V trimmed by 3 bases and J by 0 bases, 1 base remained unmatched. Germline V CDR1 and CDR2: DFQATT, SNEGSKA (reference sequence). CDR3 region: CSARTGSNYGYTF. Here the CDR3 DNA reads TGCAGTGCTAGGACAGGGTCTAACTATGGCTACACCTTC.

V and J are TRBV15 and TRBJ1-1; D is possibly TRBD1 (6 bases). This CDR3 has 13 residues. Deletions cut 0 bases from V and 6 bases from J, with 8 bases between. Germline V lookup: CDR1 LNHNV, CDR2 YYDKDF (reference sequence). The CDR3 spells CATSRDQGSEAFF. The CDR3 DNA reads TGTGCCACCAGCAGAGATCAGGGGTCTGAAGCTTTCTTT.

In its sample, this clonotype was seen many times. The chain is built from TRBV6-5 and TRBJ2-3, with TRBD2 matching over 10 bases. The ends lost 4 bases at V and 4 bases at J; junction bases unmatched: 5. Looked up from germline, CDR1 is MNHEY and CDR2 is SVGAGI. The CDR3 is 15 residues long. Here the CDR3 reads CASSSPLAGADTQYF. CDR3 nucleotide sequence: TGTGCCAGCAGTTCGCCTCTAGCGGGGGCAGATACGCAGTATTTT.

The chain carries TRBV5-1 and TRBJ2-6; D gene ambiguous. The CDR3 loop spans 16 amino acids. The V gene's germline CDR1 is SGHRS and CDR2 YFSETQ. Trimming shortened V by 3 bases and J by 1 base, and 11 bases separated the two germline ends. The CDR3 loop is CASSSDVGSGANVLTF. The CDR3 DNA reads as TGCGCCAGCAGCTCCGACGTTGGGTCTGGGGCCAACGTCCTGACTTTC.

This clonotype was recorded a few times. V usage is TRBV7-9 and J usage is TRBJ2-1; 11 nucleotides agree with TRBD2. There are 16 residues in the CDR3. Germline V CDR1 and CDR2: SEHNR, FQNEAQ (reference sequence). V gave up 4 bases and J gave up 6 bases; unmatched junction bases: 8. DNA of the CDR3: TGTGCCAGCAGCTCTTTAGCGGGAGGGCCTCTCAATGAGCAGTTCTTC. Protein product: CASSSLAGGPLNEQFF. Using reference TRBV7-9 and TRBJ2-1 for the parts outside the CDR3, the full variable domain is DTGVSQNPRHKITKRGQNVTFRCDPISEHNRLYWYRQTLGQGPEFLTYFQNEAQLEKSRLLSDRFSAERPKGSFSTLEIQRTEQGDSAMYLCASSSLAGGPLNEQFFGPGTRLTVL.

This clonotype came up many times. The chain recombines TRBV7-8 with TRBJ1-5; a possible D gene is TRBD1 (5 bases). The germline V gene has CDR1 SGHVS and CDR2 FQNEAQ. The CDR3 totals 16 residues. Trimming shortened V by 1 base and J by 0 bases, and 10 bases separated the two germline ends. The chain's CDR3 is CASSLEGRLSNQPQHF. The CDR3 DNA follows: TGTGCCAGCAGCTTAGAGGGGCGTCTTAGCAATCAGCCCCAGCATTTT.

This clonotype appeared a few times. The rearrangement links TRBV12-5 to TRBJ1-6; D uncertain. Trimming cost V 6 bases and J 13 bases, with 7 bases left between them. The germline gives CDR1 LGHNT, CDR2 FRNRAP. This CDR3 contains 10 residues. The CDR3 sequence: CASGEAPLHF. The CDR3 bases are TGTGCTAGTGGAGAGGCGCCCCTCCACTTT.

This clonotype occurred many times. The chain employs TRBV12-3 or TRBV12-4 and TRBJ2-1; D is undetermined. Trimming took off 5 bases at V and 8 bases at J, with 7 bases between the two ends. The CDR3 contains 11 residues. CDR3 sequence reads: CASSPLDEQFF. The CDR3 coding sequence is TGTGCCAGCAGTCCTTTAGATGAGCAGTTCTTC.

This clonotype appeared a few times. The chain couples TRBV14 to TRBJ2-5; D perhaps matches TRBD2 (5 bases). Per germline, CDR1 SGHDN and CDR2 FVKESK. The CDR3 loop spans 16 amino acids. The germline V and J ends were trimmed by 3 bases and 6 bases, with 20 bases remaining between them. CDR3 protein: CASSQLTGNPGKTQYF. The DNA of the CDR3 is TGTGCCAGCAGCCAGCTAACCGGGAACCCGGGAAAGACCCAGTACTTC.

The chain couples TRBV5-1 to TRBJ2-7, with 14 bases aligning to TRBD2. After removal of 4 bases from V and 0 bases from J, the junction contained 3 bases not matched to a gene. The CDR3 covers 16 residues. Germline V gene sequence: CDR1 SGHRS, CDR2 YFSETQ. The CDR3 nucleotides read TGCGCCAGCAGCCGAGGGACTAGCGGGAGCTCCTACGAGCAGTACTTC. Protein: CASSRGTSGSSYEQYF.

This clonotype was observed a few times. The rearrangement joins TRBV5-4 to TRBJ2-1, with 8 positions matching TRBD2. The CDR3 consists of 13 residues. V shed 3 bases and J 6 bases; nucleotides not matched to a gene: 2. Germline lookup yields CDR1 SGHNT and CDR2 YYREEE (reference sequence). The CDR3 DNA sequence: TGTGCCAGCAGCTCGACTAGCGTCAATGAGCAGTTCTTC. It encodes CASSSTSVNEQFF.